This T cell receptor (beta chain) was sequenced during a study of cytomegalovirus exposure and HLA in healthy donors. Trimming left V 0 bases short and J 3 bases short, with 6 bases between. This CDR3 spans 13 amino acids. In germline, CDR1 is SGHRS, CDR2 YFSETQ. Amplification used 60 Vbeta primers and 13 Jbeta primers. TCRdb's copy holds only in-frame clones and misses some; the assay was immunoSEQ multiplex PCR. The sample shows roughly 88,000 clones, approximately 80% of them seen only once. This receptor was identified in a man younger than 45 in good health and CMV-seropositive. V is TRBV5-1 and J is TRBJ1-1; no definite D call. The sequenced sample consisted of PBMCs. The CDR3 protein is CASSLVQDTEAFF. The DNA for the CDR3 is TGCGCCAGCAGCTTGGTTCAGGACACTGAAGCTTTCTTT.